This record looks at one T cell receptor beta chain sequence and its context. The target of this receptor is not known. No base quality information exists; no much larger clone differs at one position. The sample originates from a study of blood T cell repertoires in COVID-19 (dated by TCRdb to about 2020). Broadly, across the study: Samples from collaborators originated in the United States, Italy and Spain and spanned both the acute and convalescent phases of COVID-19. The material from the prospective study consisted of cDNA or gDNA derived from T cells, B-cell-depleted T cells, or PBMCs. The dataset comprised deeply sampled blood TCRbeta repertoires from subjects exposed to, actively infected with, or recovered from COVID-19. The repertoires were released in a freely available public database meant as a resource for research on the immune response to SARS-CoV-2. Samples came from the ongoing ImmuneRACE study (first 160 participants) plus 1,254 subjects from 6 global collaborators. Sample metadata almost always included a de-identified subject ID, COVID-19 status, age in years and sex. Where available, HLA class I and class II types were taken from metadata supplied by the sample provider and were not determined by assay-based typing.

V is cut by 5 bases and J by 4 bases, and the space between the germline ends is 12 bases. Via the germline V gene (reference sequence), CDR1 is SGHNT and CDR2 YYREEE. CDR3 length: 13 amino acids, cysteine to phenylalanine. Solely the CDR3 DNA is kept, with 39 bases framed from the first base. TCRbeta CDR3 regions were amplified from genomic DNA using the immunoSEQ Assay, a bias-controlled multiplex PCR. The original methods were these. Nucleated cell counts per sample were estimated from amplification of reference gene primers within the assay. To quantify the absolute abundance of each unique TCRbeta CDR3 rearrangement, sequence reads were collapsed and filtered. For each sample, productive Simpson clonality was calculated as the square root of Simpson's diversity index over productive rearrangements. TCRdb carries this immuneACCESS record with in-frame sequences only. Its versions omit some clonotypes, under half of them owing to an unresolved V gene in the studies checked, with the rest unexplained. V, J and clone size were drawn from that table, and D and trimming were deduced from the DNA. The sample data list about 120,000 clones, and over 80% of these were observed just once. Clones ranked in the top ten supply around 4.2% of the sample.

In the prospective study, participants were about 18 to 95 years old, resided in 24 geographic areas of the United States, and were enrolled through a virtual design. Cohort assignment in the prospective study relied on participant-reported clinical history from a screening survey and a study questionnaire. For ImmuneRACE Cohort 3, a participant was defined as recovered based on two consecutive negative NP/OP PCR tests, clearance by a healthcare professional, or resolution of symptoms. Mobile phlebotomists in the prospective study collected whole blood, serum and a nasopharyngeal or oropharyngeal swab from every participant. Over an approximately 2-month period, participants in the prospective study had the option of providing additional blood draws and questionnaires. Prospective study blood samples were shipped either frozen or at room temperature before DNA extraction. Results the study describes overall, beyond this receptor: Clinical and demographic metadata were provided uncurated, with the amount varying by source and participant.

This sequence originates from a woman aged 30 to 39 who had recovered from COVID-19. The specimen was PBMCs or T cells enriched from blood (not recorded which). The rearrangement combines TRBV5-4 with TRBJ1-2; TRBD1 is a weak D gene call, 5 bases matching. The DNA sequence is as follows: TGTGCCAGCAGTTCGGGGGGTGGCTATGGCTACACCTTC. Its amino acids are CASSSGGGYGYTF.